The rows below give T cell receptor beta chains drawn from one sample of a study of T-cell memory formation after mild COVID-19. TCRdb used MiXCR to reprocess the 5' RACE reads, holding one entry per CDR3 protein. The sample yields some 490,000 distinct CDR3 sequences, approximately 18% seen once. Source material: PBMCs or a T cell subset sorted from them (not recorded which). Receptors were obtained from an adult woman who had mild COVID-19 (a few samples of this study predate the infection). Cell type and time point are not known. CDR3s include the opening cysteine and the closing phenylalanine or tryptophan. D genes are given only for firm matches. Some rows mark clone size as missing; the rest say once, few, many or name a class of expanded clone.

TRBV11-3	.	TRBJ2-2	.	TGTGCCAGCAGCTTAGAACTCGGGGAGCTGTTTTTT	CASSLELGELFF
TRBV9	.	TRBJ1-2	.	TGTGCCAGCAGCCCAAAGAACAACCTACAGTATGGCTACATCTTC	CASSPKNNLQYGYIF
TRBV5-1	few	TRBJ2-7	.	TGCGCCAGCAGCGAAGGGACAAGCCCCTACGAGCAGTACTTC	CASSEGTSPYEQYF
TRBV2	.	TRBJ2-7	TRBD1	TGTGCCAGCAGTGAACAGGGGGCTGGTTGGTCCTACGAGCAGTACTTC	CASSEQGAGWSYEQYF
TRBV2	.	TRBJ2-7	.	TGTGCCAGCAATGACGGTGGCAGCTCCTACGAGCAGTACTTC	CASNDGGSSYEQYF
TRBV30	.	TRBJ1-1	.	TGTGCCTGGAGTCCACAGGGAGGAAGGACTGAAGCTTTCTTT	CAWSPQGGRTEAFF
TRBV5-1	.	TRBJ2-1	TRBD2	TGCGCCAGCAGCGTAACGGGACTAGCGGGGGGAAATGAGCAGTTCTTC	CASSVTGLAGGNEQFF
TRBV27	.	TRBJ1-1	.	TGTGCCAGCAGTCTCCTTAGACCCCAGAACACTGAAGCTTTCTTT	CASSLLRPQNTEAFF
TRBV12-3/TRBV12-4	few	TRBJ2-2	TRBD1	TGTGCCAGCAGTTGGGGACAGGCGACATCCCTATATAACACCGGGGAGCTGTTTTTT	CASSWGQATSLYNTGELFF
TRBV4-1	many	TRBJ2-7	TRBD2	TGCGCCAGCAGCCAAGATAGACTAGCGTTATACGAGCAGTACTTC	CASSQDRLALYEQYF
TRBV2	.	TRBJ2-5	.	TGTGCCAGCAGGACCGGGGAGACCCAGTACTTC	CASRTGETQYF
TRBV24-1	.	TRBJ2-2	TRBD1	TGTGCCACCAGTGATCCCGGGACAGGGGGTACCGGGGAGCTGTTTTTT	CATSDPGTGGTGELFF
TRBV7-9	.	TRBJ2-1	.	TGTGCCAGCAGCCTCCAGTACAATGAGCAGTTCTTC	CASSLQYNEQFF
TRBV19	few	TRBJ2-3	.	TGTGCCAGTAGCGGGCCCACAGATACGCAGTATTTT	CASSGPTDTQYF
TRBV18	.	TRBJ2-6	TRBD2	TGTGCCAGCTCATTGACTAGCGGGGGCTCAAAGGGGGCCAACGTCCTGACTTTC	CASSLTSGGSKGANVLTF
TRBV27	.	TRBJ1-1	.	TGTGCCAGCAGCCTCCTCAAAAAAAGGAGCGGCACTGAAGCTTTCTTT	CASSLLKKRSGTEAFF
TRBV7-2	few	TRBJ2-5	TRBD1	TGTGCCAGCAGCTTTAGGGGGCCGGGAGAGACCCAGTACTTC	CASSFRGPGETQYF
TRBV7-9	.	TRBJ1-4	.	TGTGCCAGCAGCTTATATGAGACAGGTGAAAAACTGTTTTTT	CASSLYETGEKLFF
TRBV9	.	TRBJ1-2	.	TGTGCCAGCAGAGACGACATCTATGGCTACACCTTC	CASRDDIYGYTF
TRBV12-3/TRBV12-4	.	TRBJ1-2	TRBD1	TGTGCCAGCAGTTTGGGGACAGGGTCCTACACCTTC	CASSLGTGSYTF
TRBV9	few	TRBJ2-3	.	TGTGCCAGCAGCGTAGACGGTAGTGGTACGCAGTATTTT	CASSVDGSGTQYF
TRBV3-1	few	TRBJ2-2	TRBD2	TGTGCCAGCAGCCGTAGCGGGGGAACCGGGGAGCTGTTTTTT	CASSRSGGTGELFF
TRBV20-1	.	TRBJ1-1	.	TGCAGTGCTAGGGATTGGGAGGGGACTGAAGCTTTCTTT	CSARDWEGTEAFF
TRBV7-2	few	TRBJ1-6	.	TGTGCCAGCAGCTTAGGGTCTCCGGGACCCGGACGGTCACCCCTCCACTTT	CASSLGSPGPGRSPLHF
TRBV15	few	TRBJ2-1	.	TGTGCCACCAGCAGAGTACGTCCGGGAATGGATGAGCAGTTCTTC	CATSRVRPGMDEQFF
TRBV20-1	.	TRBJ1-2	.	TGCAGTGCTAGATCTGGGGGTACCCCCTATGGCTACACCTTC	CSARSGGTPYGYTF
TRBV4-1	.	TRBJ1-6	.	TGCGCCAGCGGGTCGGACAGTCTGACTTCACCCCTCCACTTT	CASGSDSLTSPLHF
TRBV5-1	few	TRBJ2-5	.	TGCGCCAGCAGCTTAAAGTTACAACAAGAGACCCAGTACTTC	CASSLKLQQETQYF
TRBV12-3/TRBV12-4	few	TRBJ2-1	TRBD2	TGTGCCAGCAGTTTACAAGGCGGGAGCGATGAGCAGTTCTTC	CASSLQGGSDEQFF
TRBV20-1	.	TRBJ2-4	.	TGCAGTGCTAGAGATCTAGGCACAGGGATAAACATTCAGTACTTC	CSARDLGTGINIQYF
TRBV7-2	many	TRBJ1-2	.	TGTGCCAGCAGCACTGTTGGACAGCCTGCGACCTTC	CASSTVGQPATF
TRBV7-2	few	TRBJ2-1	.	TGTGCCAGCAGAAGACGGATTAATGAGCAGTTCTTC	CASRRRINEQFF
TRBV4-1	.	TRBJ2-3	TRBD2	TGCGCCAGCAGCCAAGATAGCGGGGGGGCAGTGGATACGCAGTATTTT	CASSQDSGGAVDTQYF
TRBV30	.	TRBJ1-6	.	TGTGCCTGGACAGAGAAATCAAGCTCCTATAATTCACCCCTCCACTTT	CAWTEKSSSYNSPLHF
TRBV12-3/TRBV12-4	few	TRBJ1-2	TRBD1	TGTGCCAGCAGTCCGCAGGGGGCAGACTATGGCTACACCTTC	CASSPQGADYGYTF
TRBV20-1	many	TRBJ2-7	TRBD1	TGCAGTGCTAGGTCCCCTCGGACAGGGGGGACCTACGAGCAGTACTTC	CSARSPRTGGTYEQYF
TRBV5-5	many	TRBJ1-1	.	TGTGCCAGCAGCTTGGACAGAGATACTGAAGCTTTCTTT	CASSLDRDTEAFF